This TCR beta chain was retrieved from a study of blood T cell repertoires in COVID-19. Study-level information: Donors in the United States, Italy and Spain gave samples during acute or convalescent COVID-19.

Original methodology: Amplification with reference gene primers provided the estimates of nucleated cell counts. Using immunoSEQ multiplex PCR, the repertoire was profiled, and TCRdb retains in-frame clones only, with some absent. For V, J and clone size, that table is used; D and trimming come from the DNA. The table has about 72,000 clones, 91% seen once. V lost 5 bases and J 10 bases, leaving 12 bases between the germline ends. The CDR3 is made up of 13 amino acids. Germline CDR1 is MNHEY and CDR2 is SMNVEV (reference sequence). V and J are TRBV27 and TRBJ1-6; weak D call: TRBD1 (5 bases). Sequencing used peripheral blood. The origin of this receptor is a woman in her sixties or seventies with active COVID-19. The CDR3 reads CASSGRVRSPLHF. Written as DNA, the CDR3 is TGTGCCAGCAGTGGCAGGGTGAGATCACCCCTCCACTTT.